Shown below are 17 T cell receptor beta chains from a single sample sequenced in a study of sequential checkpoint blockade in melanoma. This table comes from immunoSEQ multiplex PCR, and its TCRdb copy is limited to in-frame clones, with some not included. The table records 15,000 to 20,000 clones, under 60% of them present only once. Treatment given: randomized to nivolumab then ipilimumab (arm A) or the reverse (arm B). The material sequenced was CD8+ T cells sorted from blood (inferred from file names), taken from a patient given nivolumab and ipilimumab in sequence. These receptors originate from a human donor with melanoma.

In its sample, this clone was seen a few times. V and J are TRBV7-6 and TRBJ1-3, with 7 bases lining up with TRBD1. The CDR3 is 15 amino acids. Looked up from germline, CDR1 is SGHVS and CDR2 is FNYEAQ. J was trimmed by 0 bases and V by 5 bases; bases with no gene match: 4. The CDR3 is CASSKGASSGNTIYF. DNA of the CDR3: TGTGCCAGCAGCAAGGGGGCGAGCTCTGGAAACACCATATATTTT.

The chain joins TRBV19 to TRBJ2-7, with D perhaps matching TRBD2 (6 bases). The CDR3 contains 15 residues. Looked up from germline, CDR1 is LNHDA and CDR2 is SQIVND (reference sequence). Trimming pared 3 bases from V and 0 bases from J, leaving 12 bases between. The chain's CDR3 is CASSITGSLSYEQYF. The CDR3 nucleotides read TGTGCCAGTAGTATTACCGGGAGCCTCTCCTACGAGCAGTACTTC.

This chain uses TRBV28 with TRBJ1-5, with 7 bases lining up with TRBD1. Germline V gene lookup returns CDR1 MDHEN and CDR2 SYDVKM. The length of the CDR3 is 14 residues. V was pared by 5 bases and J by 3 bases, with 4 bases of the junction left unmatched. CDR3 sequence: CASSGTASNQPQHF. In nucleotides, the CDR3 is TGTGCCAGCAGTGGGACAGCCTCCAATCAGCCCCAGCATTTT.

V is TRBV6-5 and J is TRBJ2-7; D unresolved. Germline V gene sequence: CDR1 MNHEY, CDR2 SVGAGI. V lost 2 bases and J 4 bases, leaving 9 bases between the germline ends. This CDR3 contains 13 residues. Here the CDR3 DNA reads TGTGCCAGCAGTTACGGTAAAACTTACGAGCAGTACTTC. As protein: CASSYGKTYEQYF.

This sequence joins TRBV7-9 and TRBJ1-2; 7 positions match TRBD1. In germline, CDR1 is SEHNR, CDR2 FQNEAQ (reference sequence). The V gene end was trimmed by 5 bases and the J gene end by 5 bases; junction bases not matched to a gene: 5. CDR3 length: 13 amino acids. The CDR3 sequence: CASSRGTAYGYTF. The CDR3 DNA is TGTGCCAGCAGCCGGGGGACAGCATATGGCTACACCTTC. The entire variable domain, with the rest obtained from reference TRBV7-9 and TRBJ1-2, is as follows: DTGVSQNPRHKITKRGQNVTFRCDPISEHNRLYWYRQTLGQGPEFLTYFQNEAQLEKSRLLSDRFSAERPKGSFSTLEIQRTEQGDSAMYLCASSRGTAYGYTFGSGTRLTVV.

Here the CDR3 DNA reads TGTGCCAGCAGTCCCACGGGACACTTAGGGTATAGCGAGCAGTACTTC. It encodes CASSPTGHLGYSEQYF. V and J are TRBV28 and TRBJ2-7; maybe TRBD1 (6 bases). Germline lookup yields CDR1 MDHEN and CDR2 SYDVKM. The CDR3 spans 16 residues. V lost 5 bases, J lost 6 bases, and 23 bases lay in between.

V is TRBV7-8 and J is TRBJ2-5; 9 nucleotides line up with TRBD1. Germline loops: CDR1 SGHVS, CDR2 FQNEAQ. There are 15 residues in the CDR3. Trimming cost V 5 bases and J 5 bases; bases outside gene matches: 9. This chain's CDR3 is CASSVGQGHYETQYF. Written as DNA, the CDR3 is TGTGCCAGCAGCGTAGGACAGGGGCACTACGAGACCCAGTACTTC.

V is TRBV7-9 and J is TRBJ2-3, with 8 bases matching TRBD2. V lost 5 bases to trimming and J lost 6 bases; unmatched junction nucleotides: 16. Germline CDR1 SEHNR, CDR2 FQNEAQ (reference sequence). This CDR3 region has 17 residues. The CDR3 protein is CASSPRVAGRMGDTQYF. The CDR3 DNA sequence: TGTGCCAGCAGCCCCCGGGTAGCGGGAAGGATGGGGGATACGCAGTATTTT.

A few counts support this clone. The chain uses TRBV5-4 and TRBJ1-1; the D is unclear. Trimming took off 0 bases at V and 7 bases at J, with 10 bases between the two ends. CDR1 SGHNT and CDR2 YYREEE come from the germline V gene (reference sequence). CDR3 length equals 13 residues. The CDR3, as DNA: TGTGCCAGCAGCTTGGAGGTGGCAGGTGAAGCTTTCTTT. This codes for CASSLEVAGEAFF.

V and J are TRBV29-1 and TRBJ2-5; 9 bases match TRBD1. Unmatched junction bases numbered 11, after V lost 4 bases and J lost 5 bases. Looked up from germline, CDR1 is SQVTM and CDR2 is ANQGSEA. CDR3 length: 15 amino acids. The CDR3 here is CSVAAGTGFGETQYF. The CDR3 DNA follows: TGCAGCGTTGCTGCCGGGACAGGGTTCGGGGAGACCCAGTACTTC.

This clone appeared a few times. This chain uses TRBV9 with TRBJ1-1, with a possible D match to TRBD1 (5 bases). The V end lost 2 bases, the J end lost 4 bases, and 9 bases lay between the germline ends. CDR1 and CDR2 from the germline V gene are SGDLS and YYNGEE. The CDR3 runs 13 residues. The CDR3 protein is CASSVGTGTEAFF. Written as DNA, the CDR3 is TGTGCCAGCAGCGTCGGGACTGGCACTGAAGCTTTCTTT.

The CDR3 loop reads CASSSSRGGSFF. DNA for the CDR3: TGTGCCAGCAGCTCATCTCGTGGGGGGTCTTTCTTT. This sequence joins TRBV11-2 and TRBJ1-1, with D perhaps TRBD1 (5 bases). Germline CDR1 is SGHAT and CDR2 is FQNNGV. This CDR3 has 12 amino acids. V gave up 4 bases and J gave up 12 bases, with 15 bases separating them.

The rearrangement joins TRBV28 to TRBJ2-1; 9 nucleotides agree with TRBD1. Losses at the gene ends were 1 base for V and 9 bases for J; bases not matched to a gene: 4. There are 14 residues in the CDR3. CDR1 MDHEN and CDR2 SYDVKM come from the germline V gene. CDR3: CASSLSDRGAEQFF. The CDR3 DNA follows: TGTGCCAGCAGTTTATCAGACAGGGGGGCTGAGCAGTTCTTC.

DNA of the CDR3: TGTGCCAGTAGTATTTTTGTTGGACAGGGTCGGACTGGGGCCAACGTCCTGACTTTC. It encodes CASSIFVGQGRTGANVLTF. J is TRBJ2-6 and V is TRBV19, with 8 bases matching TRBD1. With 3 bases clipped from V and 2 bases from J, the junction kept 12 bases outside the gene matches. Germline V CDR1 and CDR2: LNHDA, SQIVND (reference sequence). The CDR3 is 19 amino acids. The full variable domain, in which reference TRBV19 and TRBJ2-6 provide the parts outside the CDR3, is DGGITQSPKYLFRKEGQNVTLSCEQNLNHDAMYWYRQDPGQGLRLIYYSQIVNDFQKGDIAEGYSVSREKKESFPLTVTSAQKNPTAFYLCASSIFVGQGRTGANVLTFGAGSRLTVL.

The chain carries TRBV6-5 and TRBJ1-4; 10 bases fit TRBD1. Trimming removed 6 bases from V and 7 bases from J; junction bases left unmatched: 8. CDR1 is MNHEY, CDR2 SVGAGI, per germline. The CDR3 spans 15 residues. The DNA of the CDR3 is TGTGCCAGCAGCGGGACAGGGGTCCGGGGTGAAAAACTGTTTTTT. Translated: CASSGTGVRGEKLFF.

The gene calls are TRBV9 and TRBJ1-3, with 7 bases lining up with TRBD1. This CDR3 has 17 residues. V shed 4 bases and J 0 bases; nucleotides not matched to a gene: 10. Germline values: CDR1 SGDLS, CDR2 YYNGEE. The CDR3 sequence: CASSPTGGTVSGNTIYF. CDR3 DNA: TGTGCCAGCAGCCCGACAGGTGGGACAGTCTCTGGAAACACCATATATTTT. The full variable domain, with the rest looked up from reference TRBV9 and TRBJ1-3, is DSGVTQTPKHLITATGQRVTLRCSPRSGDLSVYWYQQSLDQGLQFLIQYYNGEERAKGNILERFSAQQFPDLHSELNLSSLELGDSALYFCASSPTGGTVSGNTIYFGEGSWLTVV.

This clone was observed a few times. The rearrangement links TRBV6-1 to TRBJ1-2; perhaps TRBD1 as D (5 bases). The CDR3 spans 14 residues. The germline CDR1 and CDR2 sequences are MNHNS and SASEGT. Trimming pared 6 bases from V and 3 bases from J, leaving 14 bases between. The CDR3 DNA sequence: TGTGCCAGCAGGTTCGGGGGGAAGTACTATGGCTACACCTTC. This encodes CASRFGGKYYGYTF.